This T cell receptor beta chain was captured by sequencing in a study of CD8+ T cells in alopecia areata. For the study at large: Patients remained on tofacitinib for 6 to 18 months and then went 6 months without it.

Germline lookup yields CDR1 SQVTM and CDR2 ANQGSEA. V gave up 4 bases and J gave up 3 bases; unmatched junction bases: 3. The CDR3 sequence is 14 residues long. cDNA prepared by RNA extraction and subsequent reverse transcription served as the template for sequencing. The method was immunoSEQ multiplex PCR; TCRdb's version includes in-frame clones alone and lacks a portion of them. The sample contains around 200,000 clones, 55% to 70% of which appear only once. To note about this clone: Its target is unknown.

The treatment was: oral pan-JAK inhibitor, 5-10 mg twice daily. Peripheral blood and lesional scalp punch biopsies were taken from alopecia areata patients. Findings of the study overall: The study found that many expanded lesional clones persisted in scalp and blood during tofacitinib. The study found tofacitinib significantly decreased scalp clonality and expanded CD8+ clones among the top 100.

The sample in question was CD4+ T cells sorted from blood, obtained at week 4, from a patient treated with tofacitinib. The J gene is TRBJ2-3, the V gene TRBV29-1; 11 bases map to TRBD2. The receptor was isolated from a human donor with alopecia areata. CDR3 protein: CSVVLAGATDTQYF. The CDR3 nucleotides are TGCAGCGTTGTACTAGCGGGAGCGACAGATACGCAGTATTTT.